This T cell receptor (beta chain) was observed in a study of shared T cell receptors in the human thymus (dated by TCRdb to the early 2020s). Some background on the complete study: The study examined how the human thymus generates shared, self-reactive T-cell receptor alpha chains.

Libraries were made using the immunoSEQ multiplex PCR assay. The clones in this table, taken by TCRdb from immuneACCESS, are in-frame only. Not every clone is retained; where verified, under half of the shortfall comes from an unresolved V gene, and the cause of the rest is unknown. In this sample the table shows 550,000 to 800,000 clones, approximately 85% of which occur a single time. Roughly 0.01% of the sample belongs to the ten largest clones. Turning to this clone: Its antigen is still unknown. No per-base quality is available; no much larger clone lies one base away.

CDR1 is given as SGHNT and CDR2 as YYREEE, both from the germline V gene (reference sequence). V is cut by 0 bases and J by 4 bases, and the space between the germline ends is 10 bases. The CDR3 sequence holds 15 residues, the cysteine and phenylalanine included. The kept DNA is CDR3 alone, 45 bases in frame from the first base. This sample was also put to use in a study of human thymus T cells. In that second paper, the authors write: Donors were immunologically healthy infants undergoing open corrective cardiac surgery for congenital heart defects in Finland. Thymus tissue was collected as surgical resects that were removed during corrective cardiac surgery. Biased V and J gene segment usage appeared to be present in both thymic and peripheral blood repertoires. According to the related research, thymic TCR repertoires were highly overlapping among unrelated individuals. The study used roughly 8 infant thymus samples plus four related peripheral blood samples to characterize TCR alpha and beta repertoires. The infant donors were about 7 to 244 days old, and the cohort included more than five males and a couple of females. After being mechanically released from the tissue, thymocytes were kept at -70 degrees C in pellets of about 9-34 million cells. A QIAsymphony instrument was used to extract genomic DNA from the frozen cell pellets. TCRB and TCRAD loci were amplified from a standardized quantity of quality-controlled genomic DNA using the immunoSEQ multiplex PCR assay. Amplicons spanned the V(D)J region at a length sufficient to cover the CDR3 and identify V and J genes. Through the commercial immunoSEQ service, the amplicons were sequenced on an Illumina platform. Primer bias and sequencing errors were corrected using previously described methods, and TCRAD and TCRB definitions followed the IMGT database. The repertoires were analysed using immunoSEQ Analyzer 3.0 and VDJTools for basic statistics, V/J segment usage, diversity estimates, rarefaction and pairwise overlap. Chao1, ChaoE, Efron-Thisted, Shannon and inverse Simpson indices were used to estimate diversity, which was also estimated on datasets down-sampled to the smallest sample. Repertoire overlap was assessed by strict matching of CDR3 nucleotide sequence, V gene and J gene, and clustering was done by Jaccard-based multidimensional scaling. On average, roughly 800,000 unique TCRB clonotypes were obtained from thymus samples, compared with approximately 82,000 from blood samples.

The rearranged segments are TRBV5-4 and TRBJ1-4, with the D gene call left open. The source material was thymocytes. The TCR sequence derives from a girl in the first two years of life with a congenital heart defect. Donor details come from another sample of the same person, matched by shared clones. The CDR3 here reads CASSLGRQVNEKLFF. The nucleotide sequence reads as follows: TGTGCCAGCAGCTTGGGGCGCCAGGTTAATGAAAAACTGTTTTTT.